This T cell receptor (beta chain) was recovered during a study of T cell repertoires in cytomegalovirus infection. Overall study context: Recently identified HLA-C-restricted CMV epitopes were used, and well-studied HLA-B-restricted CMV epitopes were used as well. Matching HLA type and CMV infection were both indicated by public TCR beta signatures. Overall study findings and caveats: CMV carriers with the relevant HLA were identified by cumulative public TCR beta family frequency. The study found HLA-C-restricted CMV-specific TCR beta clonotypes dominating the ex vivo response.

TCRdb called the reads again in MiXCR, with one record for every CDR3 protein. The sample lists 700,000 to 850,000 distinct CDR3 sequences, approximately 29% occurring once. This clonotype has at least ten counts. Its antigen is not known. There are 16 residues in the CDR3. V was clipped by 1 base and J by 0 bases, with 12 bases between them. From germline, CDR1 is MNHNS and CDR2 SASEGT. The specimen comprised cultured CD8+ T cells from PBMCs, sampled from culture after CMV antigen stimulation. This chain links TRBV6-1 with TRBJ2-5; a weak D match, TRBD1 (6 bases). This TCR derives from a human donor in good health (CMV status not recorded). Some clones in this sample may be carry-over from other donors' samples. The CDR3 DNA follows: TGTGCCAGCAGTGAAGAGGAAAGGGGGTACCAAGAGACCCAGTACTTC. It yields the protein CASSEEERGYQETQYF.